What follows are 11 T cell receptor beta chains derived from one specimen sequenced in a study of long-term antiretroviral therapy in people with HIV. The immunoSEQ assay was v3.0, run at survey level. The assay was immunoSEQ multiplex PCR, and TCRdb's table has in-frame clones only and misses some. Here the sample spans approximately 34,000 clones, roughly four fifths being singletons. This sample comprised unsorted PBMCs, obtained 1 year after starting antiretroviral therapy. The source is a man aged 18 to 30 with HIV.

CDR3 sequence reads: CASSLSGGTYNEQFF. The CDR3 region has the DNA TGCGCCAGCAGCTTAAGCGGGGGGACCTACAATGAGCAGTTCTTC. The gene calls are TRBV5-1 and TRBJ2-1, with 9 bases lining up with TRBD2. CDR1 and CDR2 (germline): SGHRS, YFSETQ. This CDR3 has 15 residues. The V segment lost 2 bases and the J segment 2 bases; nucleotides outside the gene matches: 2.

Comment on this clone: Other DNA sequences within the sample encode an identical CDR3. The chain combines TRBV5-6 with TRBJ2-1; D may be TRBD2 (5 bases). Looked up from germline, CDR1 is SGHDT and CDR2 is YYEEEE. V lost 2 bases and J lost 9, with 9 bases in between. This CDR3 is built from 12 residues. The DNA of the CDR3 is TGTGCCAGCAGCTTAGGAGGTGGTGAGCAGTTCTTC. As protein: CASSLGGGEQFF. Drawing the rest from reference TRBV5-6 and TRBJ2-1, the complete variable domain is DAGVTQSPTHLIKTRGQQVTLRCSPKSGHDTVSWYQQALGQGPQFIFQYYEEEERQRGNFPDRFSGHQFPNYSSELNVNALLLGDSALYLCASSLGGGEQFFGPGTRLTVL.

The chain links TRBV2 to TRBJ2-3, with D uncertain. The CDR3 runs to 12 residues. The V end was cut by 1 base, the J end by 8 bases, with 7 bases between. Germline V gene lookup returns CDR1 SNHLY and CDR2 FYNNEI. The CDR3, as DNA: TGTGCCAGCAGTGAAGTGGCAAGTACGCAGTATTTT. It codes for CASSEVASTQYF.

The J gene is TRBJ1-1, the V gene TRBV9; 11 nucleotides align to TRBD1. The CDR3 is 11 residues long. Germline CDR1 is SGDLS and CDR2 is YYNGEE. The V segment lost 5 bases and the J segment 11 bases; nucleotides outside the gene matches: 2. The CDR3 protein is CASSGDRGAFF. DNA for the CDR3: TGTGCCAGCAGTGGGGACAGGGGGGCTTTCTTT.

The gene calls are TRBV7-9 and TRBJ2-5; D remains unclear. Germline V gives CDR1 SEHNR, CDR2 FQNEAQ (reference sequence). The CDR3 contains 15 residues. V was pared by 4 bases and J by 1 base, with 13 bases between. This chain's CDR3 is CASSSTGSSQETQYF. The CDR3 coding sequence is TGTGCCAGCAGCTCCACGGGCAGCTCCCAAGAGACCCAGTACTTC.

This rearrangement joins TRBV7-6 to TRBJ1-2, with 9 bases fitting TRBD1. Unmatched junction bases numbered 3, after V lost 1 base and J lost 3 bases. This CDR3 spans 15 amino acids. Germline-derived CDR1 and CDR2 are SGHVS and FNYEAQ. The CDR3 region is CASSLEQGAYYGYTF. CDR3 DNA sequence: TGTGCCAGCAGCTTAGAACAGGGGGCATACTATGGCTACACCTTC.

J is TRBJ2-5 and V is TRBV28; D not certain. Trimming took off 6 bases at V and 5 bases at J, with 22 bases between the two ends. The germline V gene encodes CDR1 MDHEN and CDR2 SYDVKM. The CDR3 has 16 residues. CDR3 DNA: TGTGCCAGCAGGTCCCCAATTGGACCGCCCAAGGAGACCCAGTACTTC. This encodes CASRSPIGPPKETQYF. The full variable domain, its missing parts supplied by reference TRBV28 and TRBJ2-5, is DVKVTQSSRYLVKRTGEKVFLECVQDMDHENMFWYRQDPGLGLRLIYFSYDVKMKEKGDIPEGYSVSREKKERFSLILESASTNQTSMYLCASRSPIGPPKETQYFGPGTRLLVL.

This clone was seen once. Written as DNA, the CDR3 is TGCGCCAGCAGCCCCCCGGGGGCGGTGAACACTGAAGCTTTCTTT. This encodes CASSPPGAVNTEAFF. The chain recombines TRBV4-1 with TRBJ1-1, with D perhaps matching TRBD1 (6 bases). The germline V and J ends were trimmed by 4 bases and 0 bases, with 12 bases remaining between them. The length of the CDR3 is 15 residues. Germline V gene data show CDR1 as MGHRA and CDR2 as YSYEKL.

This rearrangement joins TRBV9 to TRBJ2-1; possibly TRBD1 for D (5 bases). Germline CDR1 is SGDLS and CDR2 is YYNGEE. The CDR3 runs to 13 residues. With 0 bases removed from V and 8 bases from J, the gap between germline ends came to 9 bases. CDR3 DNA sequence: TGTGCCAGCAGCGTAGACATAGGGGATGAGCAGTTCTTC. This gives the protein CASSVDIGDEQFF.

By share of the sample, this clone is medium-sized. The chain links TRBV4-3 to TRBJ1-3; no clear D. Germline assignment: CDR1 LGHNA and CDR2 YSLEER. The CDR3 has 16 amino acids. V lost 0 bases to trimming and J lost 2 bases, with 11 bases between them. The CDR3 is CASSQDPAETGNTIYF. CDR3 nucleotides: TGCGCCAGCAGCCAAGATCCGGCAGAGACTGGAAACACCATATATTTT.

The chain recombines TRBV6-6 with TRBJ2-1; 9 bases match TRBD2. The V gene's germline CDR1 is MNHNY and CDR2 SVGAGI (reference sequence). The CDR3 spans 15 residues. Unmatched junction bases numbered 4, after V lost 2 bases and J lost 5 bases. CDR3 sequence: CASSYRLAANNEQFF. The CDR3 coding sequence is TGTGCCAGCAGTTACCGACTAGCGGCTAACAATGAGCAGTTCTTC.